Listed here are 29 T cell receptor beta chains from one sample, sequenced in a study of control samples from healthy donors and cancer patients. Clones were read by immunoSEQ multiplex PCR, and TCRdb kept only the in-frame ones, dropping some. Of some 95,000 clones in the sample, approximately 92% were seen once. Sequenced input: blood. The receptors here all came from a human donor in good health. The donor label of this sample is uncertain.

V gene TRBV25-1 combines with J gene TRBJ1-4; the match to TRBD1 covers 10 bases. The J segment lost 7 bases and the V segment lost 4 bases, leaving 9 bases of the junction unmatched. Germline V CDR1 and CDR2: MGHDK, SYGVNS. The CDR3 totals 16 residues. DNA of the CDR3: TGTGCCAGCAGTGCCCGACAGGGGGCCAGAGGTGAAAAACTGTTTTTT. Translating it yields CASSARQGARGEKLFF.

The chain is built from TRBV25-1 and TRBJ2-2, with 10 bases fitting TRBD1. Germline V gene lookup returns CDR1 MGHDK and CDR2 SYGVNS. The CDR3 covers 16 residues. V dropped 4 bases and J dropped 6; count of bases not matched to a gene: 8. As DNA, the CDR3 is TGTGCCAGCAGTGGGGGACAGGGGAAGGAACCCGGGGAGCTGTTTTTT. This codes for CASSGGQGKEPGELFF.

The rearrangement uses TRBV18 and TRBJ1-6; D is ambiguous. CDR3 length equals 16 residues. V was pared by 6 bases and J by 10 bases, with 22 bases between. Germline CDR1 reads KGHSH; CDR2 reads LQKENI. CDR3 DNA: TGTGCCAGCTCCCATGCCTCGCGGAGCGAGGGATCACCCCTCCACTTT. Protein sequence: CASSHASRSEGSPLHF.

J is TRBJ1-5 and V is TRBV5-1; D is possibly TRBD1 (6 bases). This CDR3 region has 13 residues. V was shortened by 4 bases and J by 4 bases, with 9 bases between the two germline ends. Per germline, CDR1 SGHRS and CDR2 YFSETQ. The CDR3 DNA follows: TGCGCCAGCAGCAAACAGGGTAATCAGCCCCAGCATTTT. Its translation is CASSKQGNQPQHF.

The chain joins TRBV6-5 to TRBJ2-5; D is unclear. CDR3 size: 13 residues. Trimming left V 6 bases short and J 7 bases short, with 15 bases between. The germline CDR1 and CDR2 sequences are MNHEY and SVGAGI. CDR3 sequence: CASSLGPKRTQYF. In nucleotides, the CDR3 is TGTGCCAGCAGCCTGGGCCCTAAAAGGACCCAGTACTTC.

The chain links TRBV3-1 (or the pseudogene TRBV3-2) to TRBJ2-4, with D perhaps TRBD2 (6 bases). The CDR3 is 15 amino acids. V lost 3 bases to trimming and J lost 6 bases, with 15 bases between them. Germline V lookup: CDR1 LGHDT, CDR2 YNNKEL (reference sequence). The CDR3 coding sequence is TGTGCCAGCAGCCAGTTTGGGCGGGACGGAAACATTCAGTACTTC. This gives the protein CASSQFGRDGNIQYF.

This clone showed up just a few times. The chain recombines TRBV6-5 with TRBJ1-1; 8 bases fit TRBD1. Germline CDR1 reads MNHEY; CDR2 reads SVGAGI. The CDR3 spans 14 residues. The trim removed 10 bases at V and 1 base at J, leaving 8 bases unmatched. The DNA for the CDR3 is TGTGCCACCGAGGACGGGACAGGGAACACTGAAGCTTTCTTT. Amino acids: CATEDGTGNTEAFF.

This sequence joins TRBV6-5 and TRBJ1-5; 12 bases align to TRBD1. CDR3 length: 14 residues. Germline CDR1 is MNHEY and CDR2 is SVGAGI. The DNA of the CDR3 is TGTGCAGCGGGACAGGGGGCTCAAGGTCAGCCCCAGCATTTT. Translated: CAAGQGAQGQPQHF.

The V and J genes are TRBV9 and TRBJ2-1; D possibly corresponds to TRBD2 (6 bases). The germline V and J ends were trimmed by 4 bases and 8 bases, with 16 bases remaining between them. Germline CDR1 is SGDLS and CDR2 is YYNGEE. This CDR3 is 14 amino acids long. The DNA of the CDR3 is TGTGCCAGCAGCCTAAGGACGGGCGGGGATGAGCAGTTCTTC. Its protein product is CASSLRTGGDEQFF.

The chain employs TRBV4-2 and TRBJ1-6; no clear D gene. V was trimmed by 0 bases and J by 0 bases, leaving 15 bases between them. CDR1 and CDR2 (germline): LGHNA, YNFKEQ. The length of the CDR3 is 19 residues. The CDR3 DNA reads as TGTGCCAGCAGCCAAGATCTGGGTCAGATTTACTCCTATAATTCACCCCTCCACTTT. This sequence encodes CASSQDLGQIYSYNSPLHF.

The gene calls are TRBV6-5 and TRBJ1-3, with D perhaps TRBD1 (5 bases). Germline CDR1 reads MNHEY; CDR2 reads SVGAGI. The V and J ends lost 4 bases and 0 bases respectively, with 10 bases between them. The CDR3 spans 15 residues. The CDR3 bases are TGTGCCAGCAGTTTCGGGGGTCCCTCTGGAAACACCATATATTTT. Translating gives CASSFGGPSGNTIYF.

The chain recombines TRBV4-3 with TRBJ2-1; 9 nucleotides match TRBD1. Germline V gives CDR1 LGHNA, CDR2 YSLEER. With 5 bases clipped from V and 3 bases from J, the junction kept 5 bases outside the gene matches. This CDR3 is 15 amino acids long. CDR3 amino acids: CASSTGQGNYNEQFF. Here the CDR3 DNA reads TGCGCCAGCAGCACGGGACAGGGAAACTACAATGAGCAGTTCTTC.

V is TRBV18 and J is TRBJ1-4; perhaps TRBD1 as D (5 bases). Germline loops: CDR1 KGHSH, CDR2 LQKENI. The length of the CDR3 is 17 residues. V dropped 1 base and J dropped 8 bases, with 20 bases sitting between them. The CDR3 DNA sequence: TGTGCCAGCTCACCACAGATGCAGGGAAATGTAGGCGAAAAACTGTTTTTT. Its protein product is CASSPQMQGNVGEKLFF.

The V gene is TRBV7-9, the J gene TRBJ2-1, with D tentatively TRBD1 or TRBD2 (5 bases each). This CDR3 contains 18 residues. V was trimmed by 2 bases and J by 0 bases, leaving 17 bases between them. Germline assignment: CDR1 SEHNR and CDR2 FQNEAQ (reference sequence). CDR3: CASSLSHGAYSSYNEQFF. CDR3 sequence (DNA): TGTGCCAGCAGCTTAAGTCACGGGGCCTACAGCTCCTACAATGAGCAGTTCTTC.

This clone was seen more than once but under ten times. This chain links TRBV29-1 with TRBJ2-2; D unresolved. Trimming took off 7 bases at V and 5 bases at J, with 8 bases between the two ends. CDR3 length equals 11 residues. Germline CDR1 reads SQVTM; CDR2 reads ANQGSEA. In DNA, the CDR3 is TGCAGCGCTTCAGAGACCGGGGAGCTGTTTTTT. Residues: CSASETGELFF.

The chain combines TRBV18 with TRBJ2-3; 11 bases fit TRBD2. CDR1 is KGHSH, CDR2 LQKENI, per germline. This CDR3 contains 16 residues. V lost 4 bases, J lost 0 bases, and 3 bases stayed unmatched. The CDR3 region has the DNA TGTGCCAGCTCACTGCGGACTAGCGGGAGCACAGATACGCAGTATTTT. This gives the protein CASSLRTSGSTDTQYF.

The gene calls are TRBV7-2 and TRBJ1-6; 7 positions match TRBD1. The CDR3 is 15 residues long. Unmatched junction bases numbered 6, after V lost 3 bases and J lost 7 bases. The germline V gene encodes CDR1 SGHTA and CDR2 FQGNSA. CDR3 amino acids: CASSFRDRVNSPLHF. CDR3 DNA: TGTGCCAGCAGCTTCCGGGACAGAGTAAATTCACCCCTCCACTTT.

This clone ranks as medium-sized. The CDR3 sequence is CASSEYSTSGANVLTF. CDR3 sequence (DNA): TGTGCCAGCAGTGAGTACAGCACCTCTGGGGCCAACGTCCTGACTTTC. The genes are TRBV6-4 and TRBJ2-6; the D is unclear. This CDR3 has 16 residues. Germline values: CDR1 MRHNA, CDR2 SNTAGT. Trimming left V 3 bases short and J 0 bases short, with 9 bases between.

This clone was seen a few times. This rearrangement joins TRBV6-4 to TRBJ2-3; D unclear. The CDR3 runs to 13 residues. V gave up 6 bases and J gave up 4 bases, with 11 bases separating them. Looked up from germline, CDR1 is MRHNA and CDR2 is SNTAGT. Written as DNA, the CDR3 is TGTGCCAGCAGCTATCGGACGGCAGATACGCAGTATTTT. It is translated as CASSYRTADTQYF.

The V call is TRBV30, the J call TRBJ1-6, with D possibly TRBD1 on 6 matching bases. The CDR3 spans 14 residues. Deletions cut 4 bases from V and 7 bases from J, with 14 bases between. Germline-derived CDR1 and CDR2 are GTSNPN and SVGIG (reference sequence). The CDR3 DNA reads TGTGCCTGGAATGAGGGGGTGACGAATTCACCCCTCCACTTT. This encodes CAWNEGVTNSPLHF. Variable domain in full (rest from reference TRBV30 and TRBJ1-6): SQTIHQWPATLVQPVGSPLSLECTVEGTSNPNLYWYRQAAGRGLQLLFYSVGIGQISSEVPQNLSASRPQDRQFILSSKKLLLSDSGFYLCAWNEGVTNSPLHFGNGTRLTVT.

CDR3 bases: TGTGCCAGCAGCGGACAGGGTTCATTCAATTCACCCCTCCACTTT. Translated, it gives CASSGQGSFNSPLHF. The gene calls are TRBV7-2 and TRBJ1-6; the match to TRBD1 covers 8 bases. The J segment lost 7 bases and the V segment lost 5 bases, leaving 7 bases of the junction unmatched. The germline CDR1 and CDR2 sequences are SGHTA and FQGNSA. The CDR3 is 15 residues long. Based on the CDR3 plus reference TRBV7-2 and TRBJ1-6, the full variable domain is GAGVSQSPSNKVTEKGKDVELRCDPISGHTALYWYRQSLGQGLEFLIYFQGNSAPDKSGLPSDRFSAERTGGSVSTLTIQRTQQEDSAVYLCASSGQGSFNSPLHFGNGTRLTVT.

The chain carries TRBV6-2 or TRBV6-3 and TRBJ2-2; D is undetermined. CDR3 length equals 14 residues. V dropped 4 bases and J dropped 5 bases, with 11 bases sitting between them. The V gene's germline CDR1 is MNHEY and CDR2 SVGEGT. This chain's CDR3 is CASSWSPETGELFF. The CDR3 nucleotides are TGTGCCAGCAGTTGGAGCCCGGAAACCGGGGAGCTGTTTTTT.

J is TRBJ1-1 and V is TRBV5-6; a weak D match, TRBD1 (6 bases). The CDR3 sequence is 14 residues long. Trimming stripped 4 bases from V and 8 bases from J, with 18 bases between. The germline gives CDR1 SGHDT, CDR2 YYEEEE. The CDR3 DNA reads TGTGCCAGCAGCCCTACAGGGAGAGTGAGAGAAGCTTTCTTT. It encodes CASSPTGRVREAFF. Drawing the rest from reference TRBV5-6 and TRBJ1-1, the complete variable domain is DAGVTQSPTHLIKTRGQQVTLRCSPKSGHDTVSWYQQALGQGPQFIFQYYEEEERQRGNFPDRFSGHQFPNYSSELNVNALLLGDSALYLCASSPTGRVREAFFGQGTRLTVV.

The chain employs TRBV3-1 (or the pseudogene TRBV3-2) and TRBJ2-1, with 8 bases that match TRBD2. The germline V gene encodes CDR1 LGHDT and CDR2 YNNKEL (reference sequence). CDR3 length: 13 amino acids. J was trimmed by 13 bases and V by 4 bases; bases with no gene match: 9. The CDR3 coding sequence is TGTGCCAGCAGCCCTAGACACGCGGGGGGACAGTTCTTC. Translation: CASSPRHAGGQFF.

Only one count was recorded for this clone. V usage is TRBV5-1 and J usage is TRBJ2-3; D not resolved. Germline CDR1 reads SGHRS; CDR2 reads YFSETQ. Trimming pared 1 base from V and 3 bases from J, leaving 0 bases between. This CDR3 is 11 amino acids long. The DNA of the CDR3 is TGCGCCAGCAGCTTGACAGATACGCAGTATTTT. Encoded protein: CASSLTDTQYF.

The chain recombines TRBV18 with TRBJ2-1; no reliable D call. The CDR3 is 16 residues long. The germline V gene has CDR1 KGHSH and CDR2 LQKENI. Trimming pared 0 bases from V and 3 bases from J, leaving 12 bases between. CDR3 nucleotides: TGTGCCAGCTCACCACCGGTGTCTCAAGGCTACAATGAGCAGTTCTTC. Protein product: CASSPPVSQGYNEQFF.

This chain joins TRBV14 and TRBJ2-1; the D gene could be TRBD1 or TRBD2 (5 bases each). The length of the CDR3 is 17 residues. CDR1 SGHDN and CDR2 FVKESK come from the germline V gene. Trimming stripped 3 bases from V and 6 bases from J, with 21 bases between. The CDR3 DNA is TGTGCCAGCAGCCAGATCCCCCTGAGGGGTGTTGGCAATGAGCAGTTCTTC. Residues: CASSQIPLRGVGNEQFF.

The chain carries TRBV20-1 and TRBJ1-3, with D unresolved. Germline CDR1 and CDR2: DFQATT and SNEGSKA (reference sequence). The CDR3 loop spans 11 amino acids. The ends were cut back, 6 bases at V and 2 bases at J, with 5 bases in the middle. DNA for the CDR3: TGCAGTGCACCTACTGGAAACACCATATATTTT. Encoded protein: CSAPTGNTIYF.

This chain uses TRBV19 with TRBJ1-6; D gene ambiguous. The V end lost 3 bases, the J end lost 7 bases, and 7 bases lay between the germline ends. Germline V lookup: CDR1 LNHDA, CDR2 SQIVND (reference sequence). CDR3 length equals 13 residues. CDR3 in DNA: TGTGCCAGTAGTATGGGCGGGAATTCACCCCTCCACTTT. It specifies CASSMGGNSPLHF. Looking up the rest from reference TRBV19 and TRBJ1-6 gives the full variable domain: DGGITQSPKYLFRKEGQNVTLSCEQNLNHDAMYWYRQDPGQGLRLIYYSQIVNDFQKGDIAEGYSVSREKKESFPLTVTSAQKNPTAFYLCASSMGGNSPLHFGNGTRLTVT.